A selection of T cell receptor beta chains follows, all from one sample in a study of blood T cell repertoires in COVID-19. Sequencing used immunoSEQ multiplex PCR; TCRdb keeps in-frame clones, though not all of them. The repertoire holds roughly 130,000 clones, with 84% as singletons. The sample taken for sequencing was PBMCs or T cells enriched from blood (not recorded which). Every receptor here comes from a woman aged 50 to 60 with acute COVID-19. CDR3s include the opening cysteine and the closing phenylalanine or tryptophan. D genes are given only for firm matches. Some rows mark clone size as missing; the rest say once, few, many or name a class of expanded clone.

TRBV5-1	NA	TRBJ1-5	NA	TGCGCCAGCAGCTTGATCCCAGGGAATCAGCCCCAGCATTTT	CASSLIPGNQPQHF
TRBV5-4	NA	TRBJ1-1	NA	TGTGCCAGCAGCACAATTCGTTCTGGAGATGAAGCTTTCTTT	CASSTIRSGDEAFF
TRBV5-8	NA	TRBJ2-7	NA	TGTGCCAGCGGGCAGGTCTCCTCCTACGAGCAGTACTTC	CASGQVSSYEQYF
TRBV2	once	TRBJ1-3	NA	TGTGCCAGCAGTGAAGATGGAGGTTCTGGAAACACCATATATTTT	CASSEDGGSGNTIYF
TRBV19	NA	TRBJ1-2	TRBD1	TGTGCCAGTAGTACCAGTCGACAGGGTTGGGACTATGGCTACACCTTC	CASSTSRQGWDYGYTF
TRBV3-1/TRBV3-2	NA	TRBJ2-1	NA	TGTGCCAGCAGCCAAGATCCAAGAGAGGCTAGAAGCGTCTACAATGAGCAGTTCTTC	CASSQDPREARSVYNEQFF
TRBV19	once	TRBJ1-1	TRBD1	TGTGCCAGTAGCCCACAGGGGTGGAACACTGAAGCTTTCTTT	CASSPQGWNTEAFF
TRBV6-5	NA	TRBJ2-1	NA	TGTGCCAGCAGTTCCGTGACTAGAAGTGAGCAGTTCTTC	CASSSVTRSEQFF
TRBV3-1/TRBV3-2	NA	TRBJ2-2	NA	TGTGCCAGCAAGCCACAGGGTGACACCGGGGAGCTGTTTTTT	CASKPQGDTGELFF
TRBV12-3/TRBV12-4	NA	TRBJ1-1	NA	TGTGCCAGCAGTACCGGGGTGCCCACTGAAGCTTTCTTT	CASSTGVPTEAFF
TRBV27	NA	TRBJ2-1	NA	TGTGCCAGCAGTTTATCAGTTCTAGCCAGACTCAATGAGCAGTTCTTC	CASSLSVLARLNEQFF
TRBV9	once	TRBJ1-5	NA	TGTGCCAGCAGCGTAGCGGGGGACCGGGGACAGCCCCAGCATTTT	CASSVAGDRGQPQHF
TRBV5-6	NA	TRBJ2-7	TRBD2	TGTGCCAGCAGCTCGGAGGTGGGACTAGAGTCGTACGAGCAGTACTTC	CASSSEVGLESYEQYF
TRBV5-1	NA	TRBJ1-6	TRBD1	TGCGCCAGCAGCCAGGGACAGAGCTCCTATAATTCACCCCTCCACTTT	CASSQGQSSYNSPLHF
TRBV19	NA	TRBJ1-1	TRBD1	TGTGCCAGTAAGGGGGCGGTGGATACTGAAGCTTTCTTT	CASKGAVDTEAFF
TRBV5-1	NA	TRBJ2-6	NA	TGCGCCAGCAGCCTAGACAGCTCTGGGGCCAACGTCCTGACTTTC	CASSLDSSGANVLTF
TRBV30	NA	TRBJ1-1	NA	TGTGCCTGGAGTGTAACTAGGGCTGAAGCTTTCTTT	CAWSVTRAEAFF
TRBV7-2	NA	TRBJ1-3	NA	TGTGCCAGCAGCTCCTCCTCAGGGCCTGGAAACACCATATATTTT	CASSSSSGPGNTIYF
TRBV7-9	NA	TRBJ2-7	TRBD2	TGTGCCAGCAGCTTAGATCCTAGCGGGAGCTACGAGCAGTACTTC	CASSLDPSGSYEQYF
TRBV10-3	NA	TRBJ2-7	NA	TGTGCCATCAGTGAGTCGAAGGAAGGGACATGGGCCTTC	CAISESKEGTWAF
TRBV19	NA	TRBJ2-3	TRBD1	TGTGCCAGTACGGACAGGACCACAGATACGCAGTATTTT	CASTDRTTDTQYF
TRBV7-6	NA	TRBJ2-5	TRBD1	TGTGCCAGCAGCTCACAGGGGGCTAAGACCCAGTACTTC	CASSSQGAKTQYF
TRBV28	NA	TRBJ1-1	TRBD1	TGTGCCAGCAGTTTAGGGGACAGGAACACTGAAGCTTTCTTT	CASSLGDRNTEAFF
TRBV11-3	once	TRBJ1-3	NA	TGTGCCAGCAGCTTAGTTACAACTGGAAACACCATATATTTT	CASSLVTTGNTIYF
TRBV5-6	NA	TRBJ2-3	NA	TGTGCCACCCTGCGTCGGGGACACACAGATACGCAGTATTTT	CATLRRGHTDTQYF
TRBV4-1	NA	TRBJ1-2	NA	TGCGCCAGCAGCCAAGATTTGGGTCGGGATGGCTACACCTTC	CASSQDLGRDGYTF
TRBV7-3	once	TRBJ1-1	NA	TGTGCCAGCAGCGCTAGCGTAGAGAACACTGAAGCTTTCTTT	CASSASVENTEAFF
TRBV5-1	NA	TRBJ1-2	NA	TGCGCCAGCAGCTTGGCCGTTATGAACTATGGCTACACCTTC	CASSLAVMNYGYTF
TRBV12-3/TRBV12-4	NA	TRBJ1-2	NA	TGTGCCAGCAACAAGTTGAACTATGGCTACACCTTC	CASNKLNYGYTF
TRBV2	few	TRBJ2-1	TRBD1	TGTGCCAGCAGTGGGTCGACAGGGGATTTTTTCTTC	CASSGSTGDFFF
TRBV3-1/TRBV3-2	NA	TRBJ1-4	NA	TGTGCCAGCAGCCTCGGGGAAGGGGAAAAACTGTTTTTT	CASSLGEGEKLFF
TRBV6-1	NA	TRBJ1-2	NA	TGTGCCAGCAGTGAAGCGCTGGCAGGGCGCTATGGCTACACCTTC	CASSEALAGRYGYTF
TRBV5-1	NA	TRBJ2-3	TRBD1	TGCGCCAGCAGCGTCGGGACAGGGGACACAGATACGCAGTATTTT	CASSVGTGDTDTQYF
TRBV2	once	TRBJ2-7	NA	TGTGCCAGCAAGGGTAACGAAGGGAGCTACGAGCAGTACTTC	CASKGNEGSYEQYF
TRBV6-2/TRBV6-3	NA	TRBJ2-7	NA	TGTGCCAGCAGTATACTAGGTCTCCCCTCCTACGAGCAGTACTTC	CASSILGLPSYEQYF